This TCR beta chain was obtained from a study of glioma-infiltrating T cells. The table lists this clonotype with a few counts. Its antigen is still unknown. Study-level points and caveats: Gliomas, especially low-grade, showed above-expected tissue-blood divergence; non-neoplastic patients showed below.

Amplification of TCR alpha and beta CDR3 regions from RNA used iRepertoire nested multiplex PCR. One-step reverse transcription and amplification started from approximately 100-400 ng of tissue mRNA or PBMC total RNA. TCRdb passed the multiplex PCR reads through MiXCR, listing each CDR3 protein once. This table has about 140,000 distinct CDR3 sequences, approximately 40% appearing once. This clonotype was sampled from a human donor with low-grade glioma or glioblastoma, undergoing nonglioma brain surgery, or in good health (not recorded which). Sequencing was carried out using glioma tissue, nonneoplastic brain tissue, or PBMCs (not recorded which).

The CDR3 region is CASSAQAGTAEHLKAFF. In DNA form, the CDR3 reads TGTGCCAGCAGCGCCCAAGCCGGGACGGCTGAACATTTGAAAGCTTTCTTT. V is TRBV6-1 and J is TRBJ1-1; D might be TRBD1 (5 bases). The V end was cut by 6 bases, the J end by 9 bases, with 29 bases between. The CDR3 runs to 17 residues. Germline lookup yields CDR1 MNHNS and CDR2 SASEGT.